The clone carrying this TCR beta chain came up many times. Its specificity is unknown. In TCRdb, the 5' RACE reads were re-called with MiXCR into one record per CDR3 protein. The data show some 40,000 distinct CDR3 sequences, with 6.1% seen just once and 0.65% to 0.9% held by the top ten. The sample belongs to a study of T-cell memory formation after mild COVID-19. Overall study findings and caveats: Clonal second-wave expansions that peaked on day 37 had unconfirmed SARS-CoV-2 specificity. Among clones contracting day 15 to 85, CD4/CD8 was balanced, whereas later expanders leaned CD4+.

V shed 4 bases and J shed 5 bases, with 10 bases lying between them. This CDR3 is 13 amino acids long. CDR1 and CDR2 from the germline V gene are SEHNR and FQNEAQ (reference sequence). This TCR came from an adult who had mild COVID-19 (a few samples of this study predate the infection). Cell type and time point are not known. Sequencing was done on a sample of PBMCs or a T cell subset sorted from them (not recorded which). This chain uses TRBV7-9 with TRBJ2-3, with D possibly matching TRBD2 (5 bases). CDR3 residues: CASSSEVVDTQYF. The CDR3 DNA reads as TGTGCCAGCAGCTCGGAGGTGGTAGATACGCAGTATTTT.